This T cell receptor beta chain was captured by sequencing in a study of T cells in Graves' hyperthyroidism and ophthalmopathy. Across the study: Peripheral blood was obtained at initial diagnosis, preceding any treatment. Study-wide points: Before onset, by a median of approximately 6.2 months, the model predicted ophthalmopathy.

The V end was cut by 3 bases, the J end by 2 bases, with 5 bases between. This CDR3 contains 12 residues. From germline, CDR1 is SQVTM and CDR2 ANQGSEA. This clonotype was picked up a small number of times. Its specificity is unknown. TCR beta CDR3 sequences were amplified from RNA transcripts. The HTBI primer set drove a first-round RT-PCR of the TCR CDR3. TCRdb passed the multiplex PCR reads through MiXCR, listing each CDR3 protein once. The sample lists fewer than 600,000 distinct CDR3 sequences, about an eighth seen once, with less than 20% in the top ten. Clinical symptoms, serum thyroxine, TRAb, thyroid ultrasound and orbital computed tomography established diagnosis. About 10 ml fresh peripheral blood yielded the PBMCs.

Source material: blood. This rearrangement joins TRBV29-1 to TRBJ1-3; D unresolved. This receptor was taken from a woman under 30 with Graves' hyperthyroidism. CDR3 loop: CSVERPGNTIYF. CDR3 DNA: TGCAGCGTTGAGAGACCTGGAAACACCATATATTTT.